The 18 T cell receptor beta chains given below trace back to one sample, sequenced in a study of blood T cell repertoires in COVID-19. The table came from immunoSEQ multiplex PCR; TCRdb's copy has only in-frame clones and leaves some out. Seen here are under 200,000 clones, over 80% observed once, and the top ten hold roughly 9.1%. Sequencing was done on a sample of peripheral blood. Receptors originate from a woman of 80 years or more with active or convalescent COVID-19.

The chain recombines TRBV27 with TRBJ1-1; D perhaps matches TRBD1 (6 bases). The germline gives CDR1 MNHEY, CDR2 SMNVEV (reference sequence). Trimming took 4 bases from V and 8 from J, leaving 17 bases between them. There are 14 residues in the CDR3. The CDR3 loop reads CASSSSGGLFEAFF. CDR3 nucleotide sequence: TGTGCCAGCAGTTCCTCCGGGGGGCTTTTCGAAGCTTTCTTT.

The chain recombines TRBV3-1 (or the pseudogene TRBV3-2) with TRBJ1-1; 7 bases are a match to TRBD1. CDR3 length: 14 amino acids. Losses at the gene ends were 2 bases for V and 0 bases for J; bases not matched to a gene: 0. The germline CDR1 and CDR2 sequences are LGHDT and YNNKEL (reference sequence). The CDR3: CASSQQGVNTEAFF. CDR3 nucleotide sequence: TGTGCCAGCAGCCAACAGGGGGTGAACACTGAAGCTTTCTTT.

CDR3 sequence: CASSRDRDRKKLFF. The CDR3 DNA reads TGTGCCAGCAGTCGAGACAGGGATAGGAAAAAACTGTTTTTT. V usage is TRBV6-5 and J usage is TRBJ1-4, with 7 bases aligning to TRBD1. CDR3 length equals 14 residues. After removal of 5 bases from V and 9 bases from J, the junction contained 9 bases not matched to a gene. CDR1 and CDR2 (germline): MNHEY, SVGAGI.

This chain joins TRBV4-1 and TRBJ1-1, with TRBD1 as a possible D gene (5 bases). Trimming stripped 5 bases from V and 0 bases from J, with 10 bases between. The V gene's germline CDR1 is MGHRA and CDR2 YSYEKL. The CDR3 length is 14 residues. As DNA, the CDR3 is TGCGCCAGCAGCAGGGGCCCTTTGAACACTGAAGCTTTCTTT. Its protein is CASSRGPLNTEAFF.

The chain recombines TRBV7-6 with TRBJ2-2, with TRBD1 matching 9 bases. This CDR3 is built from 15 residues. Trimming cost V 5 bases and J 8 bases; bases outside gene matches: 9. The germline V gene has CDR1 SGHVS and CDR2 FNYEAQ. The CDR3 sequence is CASSPGQGPVGELFF. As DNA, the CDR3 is TGTGCCAGCAGCCCGGGACAGGGCCCGGTTGGGGAGCTGTTTTTT.

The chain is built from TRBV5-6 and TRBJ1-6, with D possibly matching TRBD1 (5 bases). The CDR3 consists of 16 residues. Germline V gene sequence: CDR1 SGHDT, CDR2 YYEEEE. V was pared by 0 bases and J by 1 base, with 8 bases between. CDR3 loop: CASSLAGGSYNSPLHF. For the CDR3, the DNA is TGTGCCAGCAGCTTGGCCGGGGGGTCCTATAATTCACCCCTCCACTTT.

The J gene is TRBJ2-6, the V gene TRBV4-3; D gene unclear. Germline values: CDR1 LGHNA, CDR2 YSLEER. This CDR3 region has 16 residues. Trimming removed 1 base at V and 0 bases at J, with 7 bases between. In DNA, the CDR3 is TGCGCCAGCAGCCAAGGGTTGGCCTCTGGGGCCAACGTCCTGACTTTC. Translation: CASSQGLASGANVLTF.

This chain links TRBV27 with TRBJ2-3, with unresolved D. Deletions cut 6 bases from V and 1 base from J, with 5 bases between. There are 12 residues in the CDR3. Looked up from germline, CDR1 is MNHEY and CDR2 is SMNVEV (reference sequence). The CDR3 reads CASRSGTDTQYF. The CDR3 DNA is TGTGCCAGCAGATCAGGCACAGATACGCAGTATTTT.

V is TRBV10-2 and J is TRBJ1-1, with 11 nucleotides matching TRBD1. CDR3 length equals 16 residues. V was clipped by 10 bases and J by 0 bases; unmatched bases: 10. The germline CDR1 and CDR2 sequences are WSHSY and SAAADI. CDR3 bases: TGCGCCACTGGGGGGACAGGGGGGCGCGTGAACACTGAAGCTTTCTTT. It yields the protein CATGGTGGRVNTEAFF.

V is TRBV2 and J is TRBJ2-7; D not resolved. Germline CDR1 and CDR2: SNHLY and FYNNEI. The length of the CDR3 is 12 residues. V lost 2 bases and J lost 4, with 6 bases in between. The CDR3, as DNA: TGTGCCAGCAGTGAACCCAAATACGAGCAGTACTTC. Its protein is CASSEPKYEQYF.

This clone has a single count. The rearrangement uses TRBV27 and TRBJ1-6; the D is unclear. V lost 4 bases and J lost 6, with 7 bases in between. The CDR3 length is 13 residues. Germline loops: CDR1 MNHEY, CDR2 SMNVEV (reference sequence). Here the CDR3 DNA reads TGTGCCAGCAGTTCTGTGAGTAATTCACCCCTCCACTTT. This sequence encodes CASSSVSNSPLHF.

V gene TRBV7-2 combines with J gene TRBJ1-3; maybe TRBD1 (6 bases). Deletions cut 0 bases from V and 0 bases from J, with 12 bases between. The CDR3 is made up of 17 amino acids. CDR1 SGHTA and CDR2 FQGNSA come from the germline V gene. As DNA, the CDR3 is TGTGCCAGCAGCTTAGCTCCTCAGGGGAGCTCTGGAAACACCATATATTTT. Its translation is CASSLAPQGSSGNTIYF. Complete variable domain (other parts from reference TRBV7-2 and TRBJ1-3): GAGVSQSPSNKVTEKGKDVELRCDPISGHTALYWYRQSLGQGLEFLIYFQGNSAPDKSGLPSDRFSAERTGGSVSTLTIQRTQQEDSAVYLCASSLAPQGSSGNTIYFGEGSWLTVV.

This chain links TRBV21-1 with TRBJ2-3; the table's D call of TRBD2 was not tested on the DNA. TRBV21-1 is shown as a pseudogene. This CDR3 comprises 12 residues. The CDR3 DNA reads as TGTGCCAGCATCCCTAGCGCAGATACGCAGTATTTT. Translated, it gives CASIPSADTQYF.

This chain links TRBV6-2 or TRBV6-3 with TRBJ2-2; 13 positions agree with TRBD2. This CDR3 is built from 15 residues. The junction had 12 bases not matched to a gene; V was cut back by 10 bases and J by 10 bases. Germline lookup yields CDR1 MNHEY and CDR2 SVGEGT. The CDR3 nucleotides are TGTGCCATCACCCCGGGACTAGCGGGGATCCCGGAGCTGTTTTTT. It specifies CAITPGLAGIPELFF.

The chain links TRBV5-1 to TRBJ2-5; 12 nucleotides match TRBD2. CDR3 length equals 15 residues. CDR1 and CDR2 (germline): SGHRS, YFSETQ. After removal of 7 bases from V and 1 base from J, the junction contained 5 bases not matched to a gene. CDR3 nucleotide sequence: TGCGCCAGCGCGACTAGCGGGGGCCTCCAAGAGACCCAGTACTTC. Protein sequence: CASATSGGLQETQYF. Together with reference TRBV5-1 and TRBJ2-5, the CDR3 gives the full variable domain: KAGVTQTPRYLIKTRGQQVTLSCSPISGHRSVSWYQQTPGQGLQFLFEYFSETQRNKGNFPGRFSGRQFSNSRSEMNVSTLELGDSALYLCASATSGGLQETQYFGPGTRLLVL.

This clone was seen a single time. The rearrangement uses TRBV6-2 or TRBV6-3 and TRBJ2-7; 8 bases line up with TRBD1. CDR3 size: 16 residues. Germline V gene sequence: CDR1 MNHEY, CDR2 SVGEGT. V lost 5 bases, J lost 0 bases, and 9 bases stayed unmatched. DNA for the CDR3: TGTGCCAGCAGTCCCCGTTCCAGGGGGCTCTCCTACGAGCAGTACTTC. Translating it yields CASSPRSRGLSYEQYF.

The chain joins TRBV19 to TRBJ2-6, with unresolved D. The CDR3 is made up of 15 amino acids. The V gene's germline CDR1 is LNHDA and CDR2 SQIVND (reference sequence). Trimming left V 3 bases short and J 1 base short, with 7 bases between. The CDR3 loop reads CASSISRSGANVLTF. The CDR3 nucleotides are TGTGCCAGTAGTATCTCCAGATCTGGGGCCAACGTCCTGACTTTC.

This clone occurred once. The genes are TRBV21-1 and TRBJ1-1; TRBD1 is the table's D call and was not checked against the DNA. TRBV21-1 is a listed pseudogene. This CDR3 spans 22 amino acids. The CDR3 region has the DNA TGTGCCAGCAGCAAATCATGGACTACCGGAGGGGGCGCGTTACCGTTAGGCGCTGAAGCTTTCTTT. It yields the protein CASSKSWTTGGGALPLGAEAFF.